What follows are 20 T cell receptor beta chains derived from one specimen sequenced in a study of cytomegalovirus exposure and HLA in healthy donors. Assay used: immunoSEQ multiplex PCR; TCRdb lists only in-frame clones, some missing. The data show 130,000 to 150,000 clones, 86% seen once. The sequencing sample was made of PBMCs. All receptors derive from a man younger than 35 in good health and CMV-seronegative.

The chain employs TRBV10-3 and TRBJ2-2, with 8 bases matching TRBD2. This CDR3 has 15 residues. The trim removed 8 bases at V and 0 bases at J, leaving 5 bases unmatched. Germline V gene data show CDR1 as ENHRY and CDR2 as SYGVKD. The CDR3 nucleotides are TGTGCCATCCGACGAGCGGGGGCGAACACCGGGGAGCTGTTTTTT. Translation: CAIRRAGANTGELFF.

This clone appeared a few times. The chain joins TRBV6-5 to TRBJ1-2; D remains unclear. Trimming left V 5 bases short and J 2 bases short, with 12 bases between. CDR3 length equals 14 residues. The germline gives CDR1 MNHEY, CDR2 SVGAGI. CDR3 region: CASSRPTENYGYTF. The CDR3 nucleotides are TGTGCCAGCAGTCGCCCCACAGAGAACTATGGCTACACCTTC.

This sequence joins TRBV4-1 and TRBJ2-1; 9 nucleotides align to TRBD2. The V gene end was trimmed by 3 bases and the J gene end by 3 bases; junction bases not matched to a gene: 3. CDR3 length: 15 amino acids. The germline V gene encodes CDR1 MGHRA and CDR2 YSYEKL. The CDR3 spells CASSHGRGGYNEQFF. The CDR3 DNA is TGCGCCAGCAGCCATGGGCGGGGGGGCTACAATGAGCAGTTCTTC.

This sequence joins TRBV2 and TRBJ2-6, with D possibly being TRBD2 (5 bases). CDR1 is SNHLY and CDR2 is FYNNEI in the germline V gene. V was shortened by 6 bases and J by 4 bases, with 10 bases between the two germline ends. There are 14 residues in the CDR3. CDR3: CASSGLSGANVLTF. CDR3 bases: TGTGCCAGCAGCGGACTCTCCGGGGCCAACGTCCTGACTTTC.

This clone was found a few times. The chain links TRBV9 to TRBJ2-1; D unclear. With 0 bases removed from V and 8 bases from J, the gap between germline ends came to 9 bases. This CDR3 has 13 amino acids. Per germline, CDR1 SGDLS and CDR2 YYNGEE. The CDR3 is CASSVDDSHEQFF. DNA of the CDR3: TGTGCCAGCAGCGTAGATGATAGCCATGAGCAGTTCTTC.

The chain has TRBV11-3 and TRBJ2-2, with D unclear. Germline V gene sequence: CDR1 SGHNT, CDR2 YENEEA. V lost 3 bases to trimming and J lost 0 bases, with 8 bases between them. This CDR3 is 15 amino acids long. CDR3 in amino acids: CASSFATPNTGELFF. For the CDR3, the DNA is TGTGCCAGCAGCTTCGCGACACCGAACACCGGGGAGCTGTTTTTT.

V usage is TRBV19 and J usage is TRBJ2-7; the match to TRBD1 covers 7 bases. Germline loops: CDR1 LNHDA, CDR2 SQIVND (reference sequence). The CDR3 totals 15 residues. The V segment lost 3 bases and the J segment 3 bases; nucleotides outside the gene matches: 8. CDR3 DNA sequence: TGTGCCAGTAGTATGGAAGGGGGCATTAACTACGAGCAGTACTTC. Its protein product is CASSMEGGINYEQYF.

The J gene is TRBJ2-7, the V gene TRBV11-2; 10 bases align to TRBD2. Per germline, CDR1 SGHAT and CDR2 FQNNGV. Trimming took 6 bases from V and 2 from J; bases not matched to a gene: 7. This CDR3 spans 15 amino acids. The CDR3 region is CASRPLAGAAYEQYF. DNA for the CDR3: TGTGCCAGCAGACCCCTAGCGGGAGCAGCCTACGAGCAGTACTTC.

The V gene is TRBV6-4, the J gene TRBJ2-7, with TRBD2 matching 8 bases. With 4 bases clipped from V and 6 bases from J, the junction kept 8 bases outside the gene matches. CDR1 and CDR2 from the germline V gene are MRHNA and SNTAGT. This CDR3 has 14 residues. As DNA, the CDR3 is TGTGCCAGCAGTGGGACGGGAGGGCCGCTCGAGCAGTACTTC. Its translation is CASSGTGGPLEQYF.

The DNA for the CDR3 is TGTGCCAGCAGCTTGGGACGGGGAGGCTATGGCTACACCTTC. It codes for CASSLGRGGYGYTF. This chain links TRBV7-8 with TRBJ1-2, with D possibly TRBD1 on 5 matching bases. V lost 3 bases and J 4 bases, leaving 12 bases between the germline ends. Germline CDR1 and CDR2: SGHVS and FQNEAQ. The CDR3 totals 14 residues.

For the CDR3, the DNA is TGTGCCAGCAGCTTAGCGACCAACTACCTGGAGCAGTTCTTC. Its translation: CASSLATNYLEQFF. The chain carries TRBV7-2 and TRBJ2-1; D uncertain. Germline V gene lookup returns CDR1 SGHTA and CDR2 FQGNSA. Trimming removed 0 bases from V and 10 bases from J, with 13 bases in between. CDR3 size: 14 residues.

V gene TRBV2 combines with J gene TRBJ2-6; D not certain. Germline assignment: CDR1 SNHLY and CDR2 FYNNEI. This CDR3 spans 13 amino acids. Trimming cost V 2 bases and J 5 bases, with 4 bases left between them. CDR3 sequence reads: CASSESRANVLTF. Here the CDR3 DNA reads TGTGCCAGCAGTGAATCTAGGGCCAACGTCCTGACTTTC.

The CDR3 sequence: CASSLQGGHEQYF. DNA of the CDR3: TGTGCCAGCAGCTTACAGGGTGGCCACGAGCAGTACTTC. This rearrangement joins TRBV13 to TRBJ2-7, with a weak D call TRBD1 (5 bases). The germline V gene encodes CDR1 PRHDT and CDR2 FYEKMQ (reference sequence). The V end lost 2 bases, the J end lost 5 bases, and 10 bases lay between the germline ends. The CDR3 extends over 13 amino acids.

On this clone: Other DNA sequences within the sample encode an identical CDR3. V is TRBV5-1 and J is TRBJ2-3, with no clear D. Germline V gene lookup returns CDR1 SGHRS and CDR2 YFSETQ. The CDR3 runs to 14 residues. Trimming took 0 bases from V and 0 from J, leaving 5 bases between them. This CDR3 reads CASSLDSSTDTQYF. CDR3 in DNA: TGCGCCAGCAGCTTGGACAGTAGCACAGATACGCAGTATTTT.

This chain joins TRBV23-1 and TRBJ2-3; possibly TRBD2 for D (5 bases). TRBV23-1 is given ORF status, its function remaining uncertain. CDR3 size: 16 residues. The ends were cut back, 0 bases at V and 0 bases at J, with 10 bases in the middle. The CDR3 sequence: CASSQSGGSSTDTQYF. The CDR3 DNA is TGCGCCAGCAGTCAATCTGGCGGGTCGAGCACAGATACGCAGTATTTT.

V and J are TRBV7-9 and TRBJ2-1; a weak D match, TRBD1 (6 bases). With 3 bases removed from V and 1 base from J, the gap between germline ends came to 13 bases. Looked up from germline, CDR1 is SEHNR and CDR2 is FQNEAQ (reference sequence). CDR3 length: 16 amino acids. CDR3 sequence: CASSLRTAFSYNEQFF. Written as DNA, the CDR3 is TGTGCCAGCAGCTTGAGGACAGCCTTTTCCTACAATGAGCAGTTCTTC.

This clone showed up just once. The chain has TRBV5-1 and TRBJ2-5, with 8 nucleotides matching TRBD1. V shed 0 bases and J 4 bases; nucleotides not matched to a gene: 5. This CDR3 comprises 15 residues. Germline CDR1 SGHRS, CDR2 YFSETQ. CDR3 residues: CASSLGTGTGETQYF. CDR3 sequence (DNA): TGCGCCAGCAGCTTGGGGACAGGGACTGGAGAGACCCAGTACTTC.

The rearrangement uses TRBV11-3 and TRBJ2-2, with no clear D. Germline CDR1 is SGHNT and CDR2 is YENEEA. V dropped 6 bases and J dropped 6 bases, with 8 bases sitting between them. This CDR3 spans 12 amino acids. The CDR3 DNA reads as TGTGCCAGCAGAACCGAGCCCGGGGAGCTGTTTTTT. Translation gives CASRTEPGELFF. Drawing the rest from reference TRBV11-3 and TRBJ2-2, the complete variable domain is EAGVVQSPRYKIIEKKQPVAFWCNPISGHNTLYWYLQNLGQGPELLIRYENEEAVDDSQLPKDRFSAERLKGVDSTLKIQPAELGDSAVYLCASRTEPGELFFGEGSRLTVL.

The chain combines TRBV19 with TRBJ1-2; a weak D match, TRBD1 (5 bases). The CDR3 is 13 residues long. Trimming took 0 bases from V and 8 from J, leaving 10 bases between them. Looked up from germline, CDR1 is LNHDA and CDR2 is SQIVND (reference sequence). The CDR3 loop is CASSIEGGKGYTF. Written as DNA, the CDR3 is TGTGCCAGTAGTATAGAGGGGGGTAAAGGCTACACCTTC. The whole variable domain, filled in from reference TRBV19 and TRBJ1-2, reads DGGITQSPKYLFRKEGQNVTLSCEQNLNHDAMYWYRQDPGQGLRLIYYSQIVNDFQKGDIAEGYSVSREKKESFPLTVTSAQKNPTAFYLCASSIEGGKGYTFGSGTRLTVV.

V usage is TRBV6-1 and J usage is TRBJ2-5; 7 nucleotides agree with TRBD1. With 4 bases clipped from V and 3 bases from J, the junction kept 2 bases outside the gene matches. The CDR3 extends over 13 amino acids. Looked up from germline, CDR1 is MNHNS and CDR2 is SASEGT. The chain's CDR3 is CASSVDRKETQYF. The CDR3, as DNA: TGTGCCAGCAGTGTGGACAGGAAAGAGACCCAGTACTTC.